This is a list of T cell receptor beta chains from one sample in a study of blood T cell repertoires in COVID-19. The repertoire was sequenced with immunoSEQ multiplex PCR; TCRdb's copy has only in-frame clones and lacks some. The profile shows a few hundred thousand clones, over 65% of them singletons. Material: peripheral blood. These receptors were collected from a man between 60 and 75 years old who had recovered from COVID-19. Each CDR3 is given with its conserved first and last residue. The D gene is left open where the match is weak. Rows may omit the clone size; those that give it use once, few, many or a size class.

TRBJ1-4,TRBV6-1,TRBD1,-,TGTGCCAGCAGTGACCCGGGACAGGGCTATGAAAAACTGTTTTTT,CASSDPGQGYEKLFF
TRBJ1-1,TRBV30,-,-,TGTGCCTGGAGTTACAGCAAGAACACTGAAGCTTTCTTT,CAWSYSKNTEAFF
TRBJ2-1,TRBV3-1/TRBV3-2,TRBD1,-,TGTGCCAGCAGCCACTTGGACAGGGGGTCATCAGGCAATGAGCAGTTCTTC,CASSHLDRGSSGNEQFF
TRBJ2-5,TRBV7-9,-,-,TGTGCCAGCAGCTTAGCTAGCAGAGAGACCCAGTACTTC,CASSLASRETQYF
TRBJ2-5,TRBV6-6,-,-,TGTGCCAGCGTAACCCAGGTCCCCAGGTGGGAGACCCAGTACTTC,CASVTQVPRWETQYF
TRBJ1-6,TRBV18,-,-,TGTGCCAGCTCACCACGGAGGGATAATTCACCCCTCCACTTT,CASSPRRDNSPLHF
TRBJ2-4,TRBV5-1,TRBD1,once,TGCGCCAGCAGCTTACCGGGACAGAAAAACATTCAGTACTTC,CASSLPGQKNIQYF
TRBJ1-2,TRBV7-9,-,-,TGTGCCAGCTCTTCAGGTTCTAATGGCTACACCTTC,CASSSGSNGYTF
TRBJ2-5,TRBV2,-,few,TGTGCCAGCGTTTTAGTAGCGGAAGAGACCCAGTACTTC,CASVLVAEETQYF
TRBJ1-2,TRBV7-2,-,-,TGTGCCAGCAGCCCCCAGACGGCGGATGGCTACACCTTC,CASSPQTADGYTF
TRBJ2-3,TRBV5-4,-,-,TGTGCCAGCAGCCCGCTAGGGGGAAGCACAGATACGCAGTATTTT,CASSPLGGSTDTQYF
TRBJ1-1,TRBV29-1,-,-,TGCAGCGTTGCCCGGGGGTACACTGAAGCTTTCTTT,CSVARGYTEAFF
TRBJ2-4,TRBV3-1/TRBV3-2,TRBD1,-,TGTGCCAGCAGCCAGATGGGGACAGGGACCAAAAACATTCAGTACTTC,CASSQMGTGTKNIQYF
TRBJ1-2,TRBV5-1,-,-,TGCGCCAGCAGCTCCAGGGTCGGCTATGGCTACACCTTC,CASSSRVGYGYTF
TRBJ1-4,TRBV7-9,-,-,TGTGCCAGCAGCTTAGCTGGCAGCGAGGTATCGTTTTTT,CASSLAGSEVSFF
TRBJ2-1,TRBV2,-,-,TGTGCCAGCAGCCCCCCGGACTTTCCAGCCTACAATGAGCAGTTCTTC,CASSPPDFPAYNEQFF